This TCR beta chain was recorded in a study of shared clonotypes between healthy human individuals. The study's findings and limits: Across a few donors, naive CD4 shared roughly 5%, naive CD8 approximately 3.5%, memory CD4 roughly 2.4%, memory CD8 roughly 0.37%. Clonotype sharing among donors likely depends on sequencing depth.

The CDR3 spans 13 residues. Deletions cut 0 bases from V and 6 bases from J, with 8 bases between. Germline assignment: CDR1 LGHNA and CDR2 YNFKEQ. Turning to this clone: Its antigen is undetermined.

The protocol was immunoSEQ multiplex PCR, while the TCRdb copy is restricted to in-frame clones and leaves out a portion. The profile shows millions of clones, just over 90% of them singletons. Sequencing was carried out using naive CD4+ T cells from PBMCs. Regarding subset: CD45RA+ positively selected. This clonotype originated in a man younger than 30 in good health. Some clones in this sample may be carry-over from other donors' samples. The chain recombines TRBV4-2 with TRBJ1-1; D remains ambiguous. CDR3 region: CASSQDFLAEAFF. As DNA, the CDR3 is TGTGCCAGCAGCCAAGATTTCCTGGCTGAAGCTTTCTTT.